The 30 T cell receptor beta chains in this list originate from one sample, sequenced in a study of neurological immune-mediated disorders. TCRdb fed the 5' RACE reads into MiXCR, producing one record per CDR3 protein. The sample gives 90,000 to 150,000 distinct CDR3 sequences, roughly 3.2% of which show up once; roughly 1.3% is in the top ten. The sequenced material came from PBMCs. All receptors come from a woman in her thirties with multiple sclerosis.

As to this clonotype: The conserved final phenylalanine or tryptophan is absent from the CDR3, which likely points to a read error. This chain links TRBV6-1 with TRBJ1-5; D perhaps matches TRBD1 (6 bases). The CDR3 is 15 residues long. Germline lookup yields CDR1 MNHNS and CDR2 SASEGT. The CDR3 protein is CASSDPARGNRPQHV. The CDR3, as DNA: TGTGCCAGCAGTGACCCCGCCAGGGGTAATCGGCCCCAGCATGTT.

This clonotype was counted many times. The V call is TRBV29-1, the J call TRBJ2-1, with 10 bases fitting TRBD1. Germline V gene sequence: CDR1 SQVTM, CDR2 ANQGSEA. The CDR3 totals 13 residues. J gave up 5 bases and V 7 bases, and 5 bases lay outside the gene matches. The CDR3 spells CSGRDRGDNEQFF. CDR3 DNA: TGCAGCGGCCGGGACAGGGGTGACAATGAGCAGTTCTTC.

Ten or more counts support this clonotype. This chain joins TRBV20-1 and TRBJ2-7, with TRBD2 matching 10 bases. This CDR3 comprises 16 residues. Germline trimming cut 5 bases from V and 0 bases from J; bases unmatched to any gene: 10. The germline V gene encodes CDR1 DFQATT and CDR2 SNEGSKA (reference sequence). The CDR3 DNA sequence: TGCAGTGCTTTAACTAGCGGGATTCACTCCTCCTACGAGCAGTACTTC. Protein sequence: CSALTSGIHSSYEQYF.

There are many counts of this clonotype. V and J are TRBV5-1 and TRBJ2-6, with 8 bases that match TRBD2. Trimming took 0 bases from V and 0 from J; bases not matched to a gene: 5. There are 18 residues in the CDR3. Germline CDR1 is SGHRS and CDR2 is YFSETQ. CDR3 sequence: CASSLVLAGSSGANVLTF. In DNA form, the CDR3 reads TGCGCCAGCAGCTTGGTCTTAGCGGGAAGCTCTGGGGCCAACGTCCTGACTTTC.

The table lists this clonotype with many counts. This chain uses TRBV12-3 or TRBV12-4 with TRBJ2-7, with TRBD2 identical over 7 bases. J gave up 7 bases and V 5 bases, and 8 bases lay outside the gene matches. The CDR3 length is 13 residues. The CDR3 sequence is CASSAGEGREQYF. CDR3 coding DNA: TGTGCCAGCAGTGCGGGGGAGGGGAGGGAGCAGTACTTC.

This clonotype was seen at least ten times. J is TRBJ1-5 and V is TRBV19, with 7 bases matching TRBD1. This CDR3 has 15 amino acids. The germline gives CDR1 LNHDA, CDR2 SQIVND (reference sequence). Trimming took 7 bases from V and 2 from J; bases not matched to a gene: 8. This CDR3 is CASTKTGLGNQPQHF. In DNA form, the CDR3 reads TGTGCCAGTACCAAGACAGGGCTCGGCAATCAGCCCCAGCATTTT.

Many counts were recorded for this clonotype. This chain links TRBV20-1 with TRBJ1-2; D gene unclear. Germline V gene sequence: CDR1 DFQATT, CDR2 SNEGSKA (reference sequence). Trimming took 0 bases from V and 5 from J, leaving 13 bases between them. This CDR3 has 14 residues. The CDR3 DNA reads TGCAGTGCTAGAGATTACCGGACGGCTTATGGCTACACCTTC. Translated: CSARDYRTAYGYTF.

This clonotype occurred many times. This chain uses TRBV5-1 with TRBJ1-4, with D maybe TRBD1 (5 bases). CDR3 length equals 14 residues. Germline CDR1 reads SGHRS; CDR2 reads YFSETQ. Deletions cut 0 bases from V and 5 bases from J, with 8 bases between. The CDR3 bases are TGCGCCAGCAGCTTGGAGGCAGGGAATGAAAAACTGTTTTTT. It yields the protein CASSLEAGNEKLFF.

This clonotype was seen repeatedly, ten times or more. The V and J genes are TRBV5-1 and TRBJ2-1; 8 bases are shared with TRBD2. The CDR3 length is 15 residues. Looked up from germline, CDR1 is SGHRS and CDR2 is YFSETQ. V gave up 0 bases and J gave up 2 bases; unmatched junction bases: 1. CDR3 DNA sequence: TGCGCCAGCAGCTTGGGTAGCGGGGCCTACAATGAGCAGTTCTTC. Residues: CASSLGSGAYNEQFF.

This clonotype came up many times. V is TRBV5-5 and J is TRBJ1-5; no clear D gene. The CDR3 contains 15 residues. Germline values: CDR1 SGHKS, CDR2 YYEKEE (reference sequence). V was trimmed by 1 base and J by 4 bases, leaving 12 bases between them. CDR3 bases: TGTGCCAGCAGCTTGAGTCCGGCGGGTAATCAGCCCCAGCATTTT. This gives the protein CASSLSPAGNQPQHF.

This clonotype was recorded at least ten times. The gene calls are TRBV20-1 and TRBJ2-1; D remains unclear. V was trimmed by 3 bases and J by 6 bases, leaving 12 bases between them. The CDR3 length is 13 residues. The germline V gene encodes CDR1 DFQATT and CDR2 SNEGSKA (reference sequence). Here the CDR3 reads CSARSPTINEQFF. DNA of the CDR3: TGCAGTGCTAGGTCCCCTACTATCAATGAGCAGTTCTTC.

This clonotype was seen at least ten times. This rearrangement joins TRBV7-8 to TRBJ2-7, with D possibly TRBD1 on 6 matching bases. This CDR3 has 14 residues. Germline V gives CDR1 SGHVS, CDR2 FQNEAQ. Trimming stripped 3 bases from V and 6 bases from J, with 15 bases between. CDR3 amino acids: CASSFMTGNSEQYF. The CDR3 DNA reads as TGTGCCAGCAGCTTTATGACAGGAAACTCCGAGCAGTACTTC.

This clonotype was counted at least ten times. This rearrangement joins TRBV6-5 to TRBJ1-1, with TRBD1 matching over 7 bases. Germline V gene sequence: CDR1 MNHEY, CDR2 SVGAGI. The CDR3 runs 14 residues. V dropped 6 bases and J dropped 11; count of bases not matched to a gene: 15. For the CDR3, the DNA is TGTGCCAGCAGGGCTGCCGGGACAGCGCCTGGGGCTTTCTTT. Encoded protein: CASRAAGTAPGAFF.

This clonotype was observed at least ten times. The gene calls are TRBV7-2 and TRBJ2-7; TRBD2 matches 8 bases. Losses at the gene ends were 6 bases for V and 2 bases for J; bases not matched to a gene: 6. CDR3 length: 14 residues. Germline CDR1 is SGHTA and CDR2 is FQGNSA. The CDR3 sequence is CASSEPGLAYEQYF. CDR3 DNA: TGTGCCAGCAGTGAGCCGGGACTAGCCTACGAGCAGTACTTC.

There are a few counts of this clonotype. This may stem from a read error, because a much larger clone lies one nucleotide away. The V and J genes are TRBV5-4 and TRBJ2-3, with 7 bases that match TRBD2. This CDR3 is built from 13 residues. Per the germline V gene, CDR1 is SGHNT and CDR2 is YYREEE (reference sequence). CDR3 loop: CASSFRGEDKQYF. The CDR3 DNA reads TGTGCCAGCAGCTTTCGGGGGGAAGATAAGCAGTATTTT.

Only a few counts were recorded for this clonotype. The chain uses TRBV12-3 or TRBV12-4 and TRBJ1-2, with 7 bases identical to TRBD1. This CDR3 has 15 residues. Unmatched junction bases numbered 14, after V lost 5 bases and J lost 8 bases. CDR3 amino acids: CASSPPQGSAWGYTF. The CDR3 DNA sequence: TGTGCCAGCAGTCCTCCACAGGGGTCCGCTTGGGGCTACACCTTC.

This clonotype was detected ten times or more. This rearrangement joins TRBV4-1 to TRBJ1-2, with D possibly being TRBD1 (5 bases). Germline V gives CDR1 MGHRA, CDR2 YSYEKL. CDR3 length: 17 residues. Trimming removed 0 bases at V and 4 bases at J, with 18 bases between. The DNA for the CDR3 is TGCGCCAGCAGCCAAGATGGGGGAGGAGCGCTTGGCTATGGCTACACCTTC. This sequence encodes CASSQDGGGALGYGYTF.

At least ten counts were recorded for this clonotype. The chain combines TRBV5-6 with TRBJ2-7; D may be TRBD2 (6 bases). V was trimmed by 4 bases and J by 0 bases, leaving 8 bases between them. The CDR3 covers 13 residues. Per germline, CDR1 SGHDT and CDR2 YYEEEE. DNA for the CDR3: TGTGCCAGCAGCACCGGGAGCTCCTACGAGCAGTACTTC. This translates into CASSTGSSYEQYF.

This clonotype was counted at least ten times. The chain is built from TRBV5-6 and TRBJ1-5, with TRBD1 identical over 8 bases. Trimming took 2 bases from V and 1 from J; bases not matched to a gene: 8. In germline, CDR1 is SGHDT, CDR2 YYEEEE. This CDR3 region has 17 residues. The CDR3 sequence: CASSFGLTGVSNQPQHF. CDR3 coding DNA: TGTGCCAGCAGCTTTGGCTTGACAGGGGTCAGCAATCAGCCCCAGCATTTT.

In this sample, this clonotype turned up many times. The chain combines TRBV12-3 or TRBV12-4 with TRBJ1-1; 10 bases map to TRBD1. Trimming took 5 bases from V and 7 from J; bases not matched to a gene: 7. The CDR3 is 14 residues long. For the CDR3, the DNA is TGTGCCAGCAGTCCTAGGACAGGGGGAGATGAAGCTTTCTTT. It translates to CASSPRTGGDEAFF.

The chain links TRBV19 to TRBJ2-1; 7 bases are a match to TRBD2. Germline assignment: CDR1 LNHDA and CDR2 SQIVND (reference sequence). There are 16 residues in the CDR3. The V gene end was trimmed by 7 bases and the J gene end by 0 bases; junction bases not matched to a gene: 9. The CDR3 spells CASIPRAGSSYNEQFF. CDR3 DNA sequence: TGTGCCAGTATCCCCCGAGCGGGGAGCTCCTACAATGAGCAGTTCTTC.

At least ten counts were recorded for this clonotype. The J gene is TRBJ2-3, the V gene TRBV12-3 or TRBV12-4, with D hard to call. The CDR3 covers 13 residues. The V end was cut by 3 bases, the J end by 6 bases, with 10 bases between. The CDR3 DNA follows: TGTGCCAGCAGTTTTCTTTTTTGGGATACGCAGTATTTT. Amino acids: CASSFLFWDTQYF.

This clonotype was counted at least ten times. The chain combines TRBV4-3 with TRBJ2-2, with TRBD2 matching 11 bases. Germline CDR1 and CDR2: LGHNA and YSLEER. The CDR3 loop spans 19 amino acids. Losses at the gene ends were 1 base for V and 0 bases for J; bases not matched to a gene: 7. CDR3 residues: CASSQAELAGAANTGELFF. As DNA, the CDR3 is TGCGCCAGCAGCCAAGCTGAACTAGCGGGAGCCGCGAACACCGGGGAGCTGTTTTTT.

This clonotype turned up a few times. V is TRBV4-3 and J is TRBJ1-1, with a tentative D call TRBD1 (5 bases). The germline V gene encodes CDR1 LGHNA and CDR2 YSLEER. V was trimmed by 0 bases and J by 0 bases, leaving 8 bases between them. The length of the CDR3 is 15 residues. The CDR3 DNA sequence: TGCGCCAGCAGCCAAGACAGACAGTTGAACACTGAAGCTTTCTTT. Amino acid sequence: CASSQDRQLNTEAFF.

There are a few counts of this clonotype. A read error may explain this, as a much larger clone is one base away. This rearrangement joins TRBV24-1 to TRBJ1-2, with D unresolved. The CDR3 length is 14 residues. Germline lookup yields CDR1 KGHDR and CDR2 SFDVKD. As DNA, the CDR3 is TGTGCCACTCAGCTACTGGGAACTAACTATGGCCACACCTTC. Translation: CATQLLGTNYGHTF.

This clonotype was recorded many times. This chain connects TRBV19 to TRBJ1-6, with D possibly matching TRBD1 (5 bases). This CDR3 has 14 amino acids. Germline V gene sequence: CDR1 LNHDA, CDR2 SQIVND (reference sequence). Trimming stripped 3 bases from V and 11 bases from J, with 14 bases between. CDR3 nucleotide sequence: TGTGCCAGTAGTATCCCCGGGACGAGTACACCCCTCCACTTT. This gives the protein CASSIPGTSTPLHF.

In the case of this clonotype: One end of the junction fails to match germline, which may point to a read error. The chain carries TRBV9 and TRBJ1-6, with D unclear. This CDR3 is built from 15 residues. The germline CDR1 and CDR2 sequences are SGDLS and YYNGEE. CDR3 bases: TGTGCCAGCAGCGTAGGGAGCTCCTATAATTCAACCCTCAACTTT. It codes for CASSVGSSYNSTLNF.

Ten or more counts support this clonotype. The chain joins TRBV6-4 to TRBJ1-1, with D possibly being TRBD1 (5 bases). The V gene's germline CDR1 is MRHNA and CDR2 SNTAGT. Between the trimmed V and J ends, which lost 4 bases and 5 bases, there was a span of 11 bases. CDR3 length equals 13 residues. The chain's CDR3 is CASSAEGRTEAFF. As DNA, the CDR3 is TGTGCCAGCAGTGCGGAGGGGCGGACTGAAGCTTTCTTT.

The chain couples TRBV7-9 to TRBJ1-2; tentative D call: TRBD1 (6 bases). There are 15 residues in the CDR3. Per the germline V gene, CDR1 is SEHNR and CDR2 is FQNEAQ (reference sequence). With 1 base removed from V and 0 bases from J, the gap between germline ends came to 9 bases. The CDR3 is CASSLVTGTNYGYTF. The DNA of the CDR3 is TGTGCCAGCAGCTTAGTGACAGGAACTAACTATGGCTACACCTTC.

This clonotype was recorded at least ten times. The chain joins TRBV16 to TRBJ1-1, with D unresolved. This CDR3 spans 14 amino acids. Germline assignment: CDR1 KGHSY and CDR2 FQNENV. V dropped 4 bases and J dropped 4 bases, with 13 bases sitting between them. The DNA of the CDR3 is TGTGCCAGCAGCCTTGGGCCCCCGGTCACTGAAGCTTTCTTT. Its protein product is CASSLGPPVTEAFF.